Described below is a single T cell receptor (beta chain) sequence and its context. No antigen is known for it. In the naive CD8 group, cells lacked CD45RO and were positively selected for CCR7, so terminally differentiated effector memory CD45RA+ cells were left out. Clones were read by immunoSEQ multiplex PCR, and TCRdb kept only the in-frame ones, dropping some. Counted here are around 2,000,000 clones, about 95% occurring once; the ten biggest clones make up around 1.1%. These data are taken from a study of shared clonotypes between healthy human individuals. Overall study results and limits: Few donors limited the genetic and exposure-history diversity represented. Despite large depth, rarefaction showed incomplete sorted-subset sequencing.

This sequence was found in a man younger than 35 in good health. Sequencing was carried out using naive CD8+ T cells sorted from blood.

The CDR3 DNA reads TGTGCCAGCAGCGTAGCTCCACTAGCGGGAGCATATGAGCAGTTCTTC. Translating it yields CASSVAPLAGAYEQFF. The V gene is TRBV9, the J gene TRBJ2-1; 11 nucleotides align to TRBD2. CDR1 and CDR2 from the germline V gene are SGDLS and YYNGEE. V lost 0 bases to trimming and J lost 8 bases; unmatched junction nucleotides: 7. CDR3 length: 16 residues.